The present TCR beta chain was sequenced within a study of tumor-infiltrating lymphocytes in oesophageal squamous cell carcinoma. TCRdb analysed the PCR reads with MiXCR anew, one entry per CDR3 protein. This repertoire shows 17,000 or so distinct CDR3 sequences, 47% found once; its top ten account for around 41%. Germline lookup yields CDR1 SGHVS and CDR2 FNYEAQ. The CDR3 length is 15 residues. Sequenced input: normal esophageal tissue next to the tumor. This receptor was taken from a female donor with esophageal squamous cell carcinoma. The chain carries TRBV7-6 and TRBJ2-1, with no clear D. Matching the DNA end better, TRBJ2-7 makes the J call doubtful. The CDR3 here is CASSLVYSGGYEQYF. CDR3 nucleotide sequence: TGTGCCAGCAGCTTAGTGTATTCAGGCGGCTACGAGCAGTACTTC.